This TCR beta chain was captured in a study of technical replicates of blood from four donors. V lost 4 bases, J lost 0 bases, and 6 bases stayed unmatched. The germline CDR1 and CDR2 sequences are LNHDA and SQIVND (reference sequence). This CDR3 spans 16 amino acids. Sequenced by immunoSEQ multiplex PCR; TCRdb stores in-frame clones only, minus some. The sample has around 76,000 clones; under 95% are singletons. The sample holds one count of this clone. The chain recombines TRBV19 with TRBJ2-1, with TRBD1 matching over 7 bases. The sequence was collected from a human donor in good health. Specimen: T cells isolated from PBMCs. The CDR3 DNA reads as TGTGCCAGTAGTAGCTGGGACAGTAGCTCCTACAATGAGCAGTTCTTC. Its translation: CASSSWDSSSYNEQFF.